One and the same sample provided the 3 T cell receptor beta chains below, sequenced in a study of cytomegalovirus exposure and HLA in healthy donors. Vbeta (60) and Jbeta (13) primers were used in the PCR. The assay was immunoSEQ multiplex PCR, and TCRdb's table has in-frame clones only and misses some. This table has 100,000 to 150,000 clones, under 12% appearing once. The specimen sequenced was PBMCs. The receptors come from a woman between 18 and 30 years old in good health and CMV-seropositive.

For the CDR3, the DNA is TGTGCCAGCACTAAGACAGGGAGTAGCGACGAGCAGTACTTC. This translates into CASTKTGSSDEQYF. The chain carries TRBV2 and TRBJ2-7; TRBD1 matches 7 bases. Germline CDR1 SNHLY, CDR2 FYNNEI. Germline trimming cut 7 bases from V and 5 bases from J; bases unmatched to any gene: 11. This CDR3 is built from 14 residues.

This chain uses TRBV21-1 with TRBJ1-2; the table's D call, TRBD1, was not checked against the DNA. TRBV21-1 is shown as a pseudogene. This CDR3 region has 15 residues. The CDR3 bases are TGTGCCAGCAGCTTCCGGGACAGGGATTTTTATGGCTACACCTTC. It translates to CASSFRDRDFYGYTF.

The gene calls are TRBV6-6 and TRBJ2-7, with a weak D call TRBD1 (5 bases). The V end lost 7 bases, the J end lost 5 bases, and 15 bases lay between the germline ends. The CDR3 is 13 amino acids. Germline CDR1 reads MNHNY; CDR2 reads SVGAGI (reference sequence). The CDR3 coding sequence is TGTGCCAGCACCACGACAGTAGACGACGAGCAGTACTTC. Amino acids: CASTTTVDDEQYF.